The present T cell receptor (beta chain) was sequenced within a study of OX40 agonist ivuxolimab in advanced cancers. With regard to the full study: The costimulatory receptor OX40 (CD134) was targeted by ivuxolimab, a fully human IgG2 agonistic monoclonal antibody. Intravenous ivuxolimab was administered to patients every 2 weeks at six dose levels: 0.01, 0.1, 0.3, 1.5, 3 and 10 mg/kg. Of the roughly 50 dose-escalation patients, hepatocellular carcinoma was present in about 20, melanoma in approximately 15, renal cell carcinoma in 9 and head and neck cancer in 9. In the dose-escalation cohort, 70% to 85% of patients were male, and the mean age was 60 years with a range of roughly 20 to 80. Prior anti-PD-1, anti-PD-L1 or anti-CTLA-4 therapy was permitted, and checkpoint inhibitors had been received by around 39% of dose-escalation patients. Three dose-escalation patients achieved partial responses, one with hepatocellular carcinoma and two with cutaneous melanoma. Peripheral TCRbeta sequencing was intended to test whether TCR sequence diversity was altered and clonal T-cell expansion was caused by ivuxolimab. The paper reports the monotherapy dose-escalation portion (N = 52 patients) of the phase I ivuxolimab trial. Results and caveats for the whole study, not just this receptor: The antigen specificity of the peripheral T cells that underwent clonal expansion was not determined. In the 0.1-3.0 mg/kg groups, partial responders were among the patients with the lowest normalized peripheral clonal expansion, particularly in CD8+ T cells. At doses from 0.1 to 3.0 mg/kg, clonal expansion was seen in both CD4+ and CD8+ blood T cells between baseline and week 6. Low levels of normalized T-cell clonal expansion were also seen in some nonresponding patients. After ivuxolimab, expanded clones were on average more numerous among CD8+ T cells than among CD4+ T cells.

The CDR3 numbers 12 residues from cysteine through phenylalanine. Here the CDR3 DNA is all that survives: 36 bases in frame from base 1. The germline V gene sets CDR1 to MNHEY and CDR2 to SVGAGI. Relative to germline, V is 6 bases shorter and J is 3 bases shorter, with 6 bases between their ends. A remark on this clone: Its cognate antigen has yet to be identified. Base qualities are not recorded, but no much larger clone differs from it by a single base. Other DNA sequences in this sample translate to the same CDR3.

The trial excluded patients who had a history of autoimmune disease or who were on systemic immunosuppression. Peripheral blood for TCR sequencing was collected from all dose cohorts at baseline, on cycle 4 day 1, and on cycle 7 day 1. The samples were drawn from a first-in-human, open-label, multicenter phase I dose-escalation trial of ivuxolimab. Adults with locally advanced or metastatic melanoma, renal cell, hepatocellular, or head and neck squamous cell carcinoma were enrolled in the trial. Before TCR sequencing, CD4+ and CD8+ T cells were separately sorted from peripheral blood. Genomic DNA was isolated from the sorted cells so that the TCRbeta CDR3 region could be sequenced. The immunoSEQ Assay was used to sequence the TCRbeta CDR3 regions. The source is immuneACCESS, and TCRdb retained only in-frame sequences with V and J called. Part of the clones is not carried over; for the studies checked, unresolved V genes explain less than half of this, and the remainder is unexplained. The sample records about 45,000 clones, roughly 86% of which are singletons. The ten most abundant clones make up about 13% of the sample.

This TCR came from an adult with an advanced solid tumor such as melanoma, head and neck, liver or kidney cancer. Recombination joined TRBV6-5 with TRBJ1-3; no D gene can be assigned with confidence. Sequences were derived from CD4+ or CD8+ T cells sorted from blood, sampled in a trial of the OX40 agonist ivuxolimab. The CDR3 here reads CASSLDGNTIYF. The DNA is TGTGCCAGCAGCCTAGATGGAAACACCATATATTTT.